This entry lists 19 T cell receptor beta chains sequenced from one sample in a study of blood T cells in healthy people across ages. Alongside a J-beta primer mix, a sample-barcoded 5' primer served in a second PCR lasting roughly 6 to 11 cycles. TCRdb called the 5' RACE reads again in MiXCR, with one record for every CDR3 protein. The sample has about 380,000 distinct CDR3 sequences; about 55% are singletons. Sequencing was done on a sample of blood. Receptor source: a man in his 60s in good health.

Here the CDR3 DNA reads TGTGCCAGCAGCCTCGGACAGGGGAATTGGAATGAGCAGTTCTTC. It codes for CASSLGQGNWNEQFF. The V gene is TRBV6-5, the J gene TRBJ2-1; 9 bases map to TRBD1. Per the germline V gene, CDR1 is MNHEY and CDR2 is SVGAGI. J lost 7 bases, V lost 6 bases, and 10 bases had no gene match. This CDR3 region has 15 residues.

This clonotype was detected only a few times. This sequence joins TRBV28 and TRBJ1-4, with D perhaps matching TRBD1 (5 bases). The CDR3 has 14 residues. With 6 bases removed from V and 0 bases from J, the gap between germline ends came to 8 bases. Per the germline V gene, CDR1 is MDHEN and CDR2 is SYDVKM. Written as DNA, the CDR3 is TGTGCCAGCAGCCTGACAGCAACTAATGAAAAACTGTTTTTT. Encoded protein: CASSLTATNEKLFF.

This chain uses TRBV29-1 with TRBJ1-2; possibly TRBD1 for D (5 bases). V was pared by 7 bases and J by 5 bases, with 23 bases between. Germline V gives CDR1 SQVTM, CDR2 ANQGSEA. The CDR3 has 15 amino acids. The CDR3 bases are TGCAGCGACCATCCGGGGGGGGACCTGCGATATGGCTACACCTTC. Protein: CSDHPGGDLRYGYTF.

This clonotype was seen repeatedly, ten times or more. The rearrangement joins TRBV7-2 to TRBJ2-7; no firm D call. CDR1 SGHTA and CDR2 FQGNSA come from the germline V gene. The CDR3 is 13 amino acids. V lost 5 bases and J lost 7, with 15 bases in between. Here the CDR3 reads CASSVDPGREQYF. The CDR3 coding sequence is TGTGCCAGCAGCGTCGACCCCGGCAGGGAGCAGTACTTC.

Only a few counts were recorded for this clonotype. As DNA, the CDR3 is TGTGCCAGCAGTTACTCGGACAGGAGGAACACTGAAGCTTTCTTT. Protein sequence: CASSYSDRRNTEAFF. This chain links TRBV6-2 or TRBV6-3 with TRBJ1-1; TRBD1 aligns across 7 bases. The CDR3 is 15 residues long. Germline CDR1 MNHEY, CDR2 SVGEGT. V was pared by 0 bases and J by 1 base, with 2 bases of the junction left unmatched.

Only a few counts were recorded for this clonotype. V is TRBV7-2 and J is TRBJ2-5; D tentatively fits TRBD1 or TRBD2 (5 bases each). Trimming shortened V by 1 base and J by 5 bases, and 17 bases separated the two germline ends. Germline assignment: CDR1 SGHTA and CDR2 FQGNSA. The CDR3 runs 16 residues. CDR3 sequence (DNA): TGTGCCAGCAGCTTAGTTACGGGACCCGGAGACGAGACCCAGTACTTC. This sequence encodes CASSLVTGPGDETQYF.

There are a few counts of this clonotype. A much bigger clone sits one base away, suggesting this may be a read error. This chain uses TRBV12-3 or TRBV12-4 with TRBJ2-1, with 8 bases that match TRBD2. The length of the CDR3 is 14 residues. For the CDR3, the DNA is TGTGCCAGCCGCCTAGCGGGCCTTAGCAATAAGCAGTTCTTC. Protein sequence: CASRLAGLSNKQFF.

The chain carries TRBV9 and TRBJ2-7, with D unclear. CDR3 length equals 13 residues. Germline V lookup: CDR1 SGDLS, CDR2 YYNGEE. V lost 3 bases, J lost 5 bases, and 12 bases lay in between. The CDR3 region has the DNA TGTGCCAGCAGCGAAGGCCTCTGGGACGAGCAGTACTTC. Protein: CASSEGLWDEQYF.

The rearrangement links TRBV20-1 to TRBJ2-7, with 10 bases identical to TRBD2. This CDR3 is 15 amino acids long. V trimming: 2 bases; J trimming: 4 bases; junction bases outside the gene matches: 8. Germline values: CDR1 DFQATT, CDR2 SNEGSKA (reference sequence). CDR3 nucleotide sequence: TGCAGTGCTAGAATCCTAGCGGGAGATTTGTACGAGCAGTACTTC. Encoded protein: CSARILAGDLYEQYF.

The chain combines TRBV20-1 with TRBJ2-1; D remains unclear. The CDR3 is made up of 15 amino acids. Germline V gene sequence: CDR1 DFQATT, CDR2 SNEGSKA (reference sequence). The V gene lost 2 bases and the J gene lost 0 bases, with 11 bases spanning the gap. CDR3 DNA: TGCAGTGCTAGACCCCCTTTGGGCTCCTACAATGAGCAGTTCTTC. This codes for CSARPPLGSYNEQFF.

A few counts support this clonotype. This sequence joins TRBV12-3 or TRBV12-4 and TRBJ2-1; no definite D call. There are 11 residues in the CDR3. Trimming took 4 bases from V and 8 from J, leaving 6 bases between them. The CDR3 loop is CASSSIHEQFF. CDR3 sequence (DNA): TGTGCCAGCAGTTCAATCCATGAGCAGTTCTTC.

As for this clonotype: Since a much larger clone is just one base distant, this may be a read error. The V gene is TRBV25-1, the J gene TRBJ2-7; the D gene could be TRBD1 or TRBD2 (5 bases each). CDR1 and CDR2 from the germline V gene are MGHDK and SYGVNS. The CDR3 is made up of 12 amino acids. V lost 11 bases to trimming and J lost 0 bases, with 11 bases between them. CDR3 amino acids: CAGRGASYEQYF. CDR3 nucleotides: TGTGCCGGCCGAGGGGCCTCCTACGAGCAGTACTTC.

CDR3 protein: CSAPRAPSYEQYF. CDR3 nucleotides: TGCAGTGCTCCTCGGGCCCCCTCCTACGAGCAGTACTTC. The chain couples TRBV20-1 to TRBJ2-7; D is unresolved. CDR3 length equals 13 residues. The V end was cut by 5 bases, the J end by 0 bases, with 11 bases between. Germline V lookup: CDR1 DFQATT, CDR2 SNEGSKA (reference sequence).

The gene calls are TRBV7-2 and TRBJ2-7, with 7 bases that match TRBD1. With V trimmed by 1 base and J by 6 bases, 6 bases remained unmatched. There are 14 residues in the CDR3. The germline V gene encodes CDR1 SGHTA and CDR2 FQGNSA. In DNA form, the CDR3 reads TGTGCCAGCAGCTTAGGACAGGGTCTCTGCGAGCAGTACTTC. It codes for CASSLGQGLCEQYF.

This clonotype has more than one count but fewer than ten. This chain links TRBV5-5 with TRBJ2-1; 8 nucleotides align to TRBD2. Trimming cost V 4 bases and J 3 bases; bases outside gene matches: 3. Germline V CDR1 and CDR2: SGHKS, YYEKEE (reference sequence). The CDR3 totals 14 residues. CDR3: CASSQRESYNEQFF. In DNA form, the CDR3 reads TGTGCCAGCAGCCAGCGGGAGAGCTACAATGAGCAGTTCTTC.

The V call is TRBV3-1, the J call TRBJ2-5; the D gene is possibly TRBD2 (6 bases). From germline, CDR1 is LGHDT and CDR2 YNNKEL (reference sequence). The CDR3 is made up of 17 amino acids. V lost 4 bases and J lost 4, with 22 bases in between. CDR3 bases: TGTGCCAGCAGCCGAAATATTCCGGGACTCAGGGCAGAGACCCAGTACTTC. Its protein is CASSRNIPGLRAETQYF.

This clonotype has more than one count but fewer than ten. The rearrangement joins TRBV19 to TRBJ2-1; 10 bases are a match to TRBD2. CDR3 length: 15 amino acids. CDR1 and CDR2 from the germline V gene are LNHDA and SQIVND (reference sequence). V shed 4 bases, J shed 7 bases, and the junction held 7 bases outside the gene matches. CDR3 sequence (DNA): TGTGCCAGTAGTAGGGCTAGCGGGAGTGTGAATGAGCAGTTCTTC. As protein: CASSRASGSVNEQFF.

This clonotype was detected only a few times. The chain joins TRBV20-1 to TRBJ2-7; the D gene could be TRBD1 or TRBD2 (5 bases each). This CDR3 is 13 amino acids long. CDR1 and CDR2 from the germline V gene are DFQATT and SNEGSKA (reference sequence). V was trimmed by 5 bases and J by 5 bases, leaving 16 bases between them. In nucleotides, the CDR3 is TGCAGTGCTCCCGCGTGGGGGATCGACGAGCAGTACTTC. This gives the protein CSAPAWGIDEQYF.

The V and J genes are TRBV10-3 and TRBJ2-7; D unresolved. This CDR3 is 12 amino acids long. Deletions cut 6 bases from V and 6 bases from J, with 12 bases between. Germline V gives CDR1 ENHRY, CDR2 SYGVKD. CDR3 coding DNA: TGTGCCATCAGGGTTCCCTCTGGCGAGCAGTACTTC. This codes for CAIRVPSGEQYF.